The clone carrying this TCR beta chain was counted a single time. Authors' methods: Researchers report that nucleated cell counts were estimated from reference gene primer amplification. Sequenced by immunoSEQ multiplex PCR; TCRdb stores in-frame clones only, minus some. Clone size and V and J calls were adopted from that table, with D and trimming inferred from the DNA. The sample shows tens of thousands of clones, approximately 80% of them seen only once. The data stem from a study of blood T cell repertoires in COVID-19. The CDR3 is 14 amino acids. J lost 0 bases, V lost 6 bases, and 4 bases had no gene match. CDR1 is MNHEY and CDR2 is SVGAGI in the germline V gene.

The receptor's source is a man between 65 and 80 years old with acute or convalescent COVID-19. This chain links TRBV6-5 with TRBJ1-2; 7 bases align to TRBD1. Sample: peripheral blood. CDR3 DNA: TGTGCCAGCAGCCGTCAGGGGGCTAACTATGGCTACACCTTC. Amino acid sequence: CASSRQGANYGYTF.